Included here is one TCR beta chain sequence, with context. This clone has just one count. What this receptor recognizes is not known. Base quality data are lacking; no much larger clone is found one base away. TCRbeta CDR3 regions were amplified from genomic DNA by means of the immunoSEQ Assay, a bias-controlled multiplex PCR. In the original analysis: Nucleated cell counts per sample were estimated from amplification of reference gene primers within the assay. To quantify the absolute abundance of each unique TCRbeta CDR3 rearrangement, sequence reads were collapsed and filtered. For each sample, productive Simpson clonality was calculated as the square root of Simpson's diversity index over productive rearrangements. TCRdb's version of the immuneACCESS table is confined to in-frame rearrangements and falls short of the full clone set. An unresolved V gene accounts for under half of the shortfall where checked; the remainder is of unknown origin. That table furnishes V, J and clone size, whereas the DNA furnished D and trimming. The table for this sample lists 200,000 to 300,000 clones; 65% to 90% of them were counted only once. The top ten clonotypes cover approximately 2% of the sample.

These data originate in a study of blood T cell repertoires in COVID-19 (dated by TCRdb to 2019 to 2021). With respect to the entire study: Samples from collaborators originated in the United States, Italy and Spain and spanned both the acute and convalescent phases of COVID-19. The prospective study material was composed of cDNA or gDNA derived from T cells, B-cell-depleted T cells, or PBMCs. The dataset comprised deeply sampled blood TCRbeta repertoires from subjects exposed to, actively infected with, or recovered from COVID-19. A freely available public database, intended as a resource for researchers studying the immune response to SARS-CoV-2, is where the repertoires were released. Samples came from the ongoing ImmuneRACE study (first 160 participants) plus 1,254 subjects from 6 global collaborators. Nearly every sample came with metadata listing a de-identified subject ID, COVID-19 status, age in years and sex. Where available, HLA class I and class II types were obtained from metadata supplied by the sample provider rather than from assay-based typing.

The collaborating institutions used their own protocols to collect whole blood in K2EDTA tubes. Collaborator samples were shipped for TCRbeta analysis as frozen whole blood, isolated PBMCs, or DNA extracted from either sample type. From the germline V gene (reference sequence), CDR1 is MNHEY and CDR2 is SMNVEV. At the junction V is shortened by 0 bases and J by 6 bases, with 14 bases in between. Inclusive of the bounding cysteine and phenylalanine, the CDR3 is 16 residues long. Kept here is only the CDR3 DNA, which spans 48 bases and is read in frame from base 1. Here is what the overall study found, with its caveats: The amount of clinical and demographic metadata varied by source and participant and was provided uncurated.

This sequence uses TRBV27 and TRBJ1-4, with a weak D call of TRBD1 (6 bases match). The source material was peripheral blood. The receptor's source is a man in his thirties or forties with active or convalescent COVID-19. The nucleotide sequence reads as follows: TGTGCCAGCAGTTTATCAATGGGGGCTTCGGATGAAAAACTGTTTTTT. It encodes CASSLSMGASDEKLFF.